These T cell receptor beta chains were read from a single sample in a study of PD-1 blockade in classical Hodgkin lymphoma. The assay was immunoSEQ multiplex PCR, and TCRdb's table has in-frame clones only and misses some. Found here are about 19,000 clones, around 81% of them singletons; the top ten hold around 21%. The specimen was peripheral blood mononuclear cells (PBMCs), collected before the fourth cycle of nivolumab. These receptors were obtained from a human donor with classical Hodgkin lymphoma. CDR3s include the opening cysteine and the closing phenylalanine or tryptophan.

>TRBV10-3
CAISEGWEPSYEQYF
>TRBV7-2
CASSLFTSGGQNTGELFF
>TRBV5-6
CASSPLGPTLNTEAFF
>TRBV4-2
CASSQGLAGTQETQYF
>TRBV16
CASSRIRTGVTEAFF
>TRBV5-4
CASSGDRGGEQFF
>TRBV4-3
CASSQQQRESHTDTQYF
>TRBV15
CATSRGRTVDSTDTQYF
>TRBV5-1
CASSQTITDTQYF
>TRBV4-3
CASSQDAASGEQFF
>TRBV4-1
CASSQGWGGPGTDTQYF
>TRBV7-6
CASSLVAASSTDTQYF
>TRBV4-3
CASSQARGTKNIQYF
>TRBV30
CAWSPGGLRLKSSYNSPLHF
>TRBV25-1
CASSRGNYGYTF
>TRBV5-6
CASSRATNEKLFF
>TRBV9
CASSVVGRSDLNEQFF
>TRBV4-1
CASSQERREGRYEQYF
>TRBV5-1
CASSLVLPGGAGETQYF
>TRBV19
CASSYGGGQNNQPQHF
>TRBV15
CATSTGQGAWGTEAFF
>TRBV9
CASSPPAYEQFF
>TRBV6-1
CASRGPRYGTDTQYF
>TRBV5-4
CASSHGLIQGRYEQYF
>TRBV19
CASSVRQGRHNSPLHF
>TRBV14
CASRASFTDTQYF
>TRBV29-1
CSAQQGADYGYTF
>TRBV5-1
CASSLQGEGTEAFF
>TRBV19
CASSRQGVTGNTIYF
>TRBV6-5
CASSSGRGTYEQYF
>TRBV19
CASSMFRDSYGYTF
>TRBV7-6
CASSSLDGAGGQETQYF
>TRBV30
CAWSVTGANVLTF
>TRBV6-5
CASSSGLAAPDEQFF
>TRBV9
CASSVKKTGLAGDEQYF
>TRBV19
CASSRSTGPLSPYEQYF
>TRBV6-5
CASSYGASASVYGYTF
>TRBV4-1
CASSPRRTSGSGDQETQYF
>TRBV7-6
CASSRGHPPSPDTQYF
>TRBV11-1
CASSLAQPQETQYF
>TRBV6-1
CASSENLGQGSSPLHF
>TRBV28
CASSLRGLATDTQYF
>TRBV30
CAWSAGGDHGYTF
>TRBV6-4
CASSSRNNEQFF
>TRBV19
CASSIYRGGGYTF
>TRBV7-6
CASSRRQLSTDTQYF
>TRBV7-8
CASSLYGPGPVDEQFF
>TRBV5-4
CASSLGLTGTRTDTQYF
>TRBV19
CASSIGPNTEAFF
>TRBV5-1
CASSRGQGYYAGELFF
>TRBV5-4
CASSLVGSGGAGADTQYF
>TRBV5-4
CASSLGGTGELFF
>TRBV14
CASSQSRETQYF
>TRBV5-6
CASSFYPRTVNTEAFF
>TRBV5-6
CASSLDGLEQYF
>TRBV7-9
CASSYQDREIRYTF
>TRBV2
CASSENGEREGQSSYEQYF
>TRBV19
CASSIDLRGLQYF
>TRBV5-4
CASSLAGTGVQAFF
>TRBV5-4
CASSLAGSEQYF